The 3 T cell receptor beta chains below were found in one sample sequenced in a study of T cell repertoires in cytomegalovirus infection. TCRdb ran MiXCR on the reads and lists one entry per CDR3 protein. The sample gives 750,000 to 950,000 distinct CDR3 sequences, 29% of which show up once; around 13% is in the top ten. The antigens for these receptors are not known. The specimen comprised cultured CD8+ T cells from PBMCs, sampled from culture after CMV antigen stimulation. The receptor set was obtained from a human donor in good health (CMV status not recorded). Some clones in this sample may be carry-over from other donors' samples.

The genes are TRBV4-1 and TRBJ1-1; D is unresolved. Germline CDR1 MGHRA, CDR2 YSYEKL. V shed 4 bases and J shed 6 bases, with 15 bases lying between them. This CDR3 comprises 14 residues. The chain's CDR3 is CASSPFPVNSEAFF. DNA of the CDR3: TGCGCCAGCAGCCCCTTTCCGGTCAACTCTGAAGCTTTCTTT.

This clonotype was detected only a few times. The chain recombines TRBV27 with TRBJ2-3, with D perhaps matching TRBD1 (6 bases). Germline lookup yields CDR1 MNHEY and CDR2 SMNVEV (reference sequence). With 4 bases removed from V and 2 bases from J, the gap between germline ends came to 13 bases. The CDR3 loop spans 15 amino acids. This CDR3 is CASSYGGRITDTQYF. In nucleotides, the CDR3 is TGTGCCAGCAGTTATGGGGGCCGTATCACAGATACGCAGTATTTT.

This clonotype was found many times. This chain connects TRBV7-2 to TRBJ1-3, with 7 bases aligning to TRBD1. CDR1 is SGHTA, CDR2 FQGNSA, per germline. V trimming: 0 bases; J trimming: 4 bases; junction bases outside the gene matches: 6. There are 16 residues in the CDR3. The CDR3 nucleotides are TGTGCCAGCAGCTTAGCCCCTACAGGGGACGGAAACACCATATATTTT. As protein: CASSLAPTGDGNTIYF.